These T cell receptor beta chains were read from a single sample in a study of shared clonotypes between healthy human individuals. Measured with immunoSEQ multiplex PCR; TCRdb has only the in-frame clones, and not every one. This sample has some 900,000 clones, with 70% to 85% found just once. The source material was memory CD4+ T cells sorted from blood. These receptors all stem from a man aged 18-30 years in good health. Each CDR3 is given with its conserved first and last residue. A D gene is named only where the DNA matches it firmly. Rows may omit the clone size; those that give it use once, few, many or a size class.

D gene: TRBD1
V gene: TRBV19
clone size: -
J gene: TRBJ2-5
CDR3 DNA: TGTGCCAGTATGCAGGGGGCGGGCCAAGAGACCCAGTACTTC
CDR3 protein: CASMQGAGQETQYF

D gene: TRBD2
V gene: TRBV5-1
clone size: -
J gene: TRBJ2-3
CDR3 DNA: TGCGCCAGCAGCCAGCTAGCGGTTAGCACAGATACGCAGTATTTT
CDR3 protein: CASSQLAVSTDTQYF

D gene: TRBD1
V gene: TRBV10-1
clone size: -
J gene: TRBJ2-5
CDR3 DNA: TGCGCCAGCAGTGACCCCAGCGGACAGGGGTTGGAGACCCAGTACTTC
CDR3 protein: CASSDPSGQGLETQYF

D gene: -
V gene: TRBV6-5
clone size: few
J gene: TRBJ2-2
CDR3 DNA: TGTGCCAGCAGAACGAACACCGGGGAGCTGTTTTTT
CDR3 protein: CASRTNTGELFF

D gene: -
V gene: TRBV6-5
clone size: -
J gene: TRBJ2-1
CDR3 DNA: TGTGCCAGCAGCCTCTTAAACGTTGGGGCTCATGAGCAGTTCTTC
CDR3 protein: CASSLLNVGAHEQFF

D gene: TRBD1
V gene: TRBV4-3
clone size: -
J gene: TRBJ1-3
CDR3 DNA: TGCGCCAGCAGCCCACTCACAGGGGGCTCTGGAAACACCATATATTTT
CDR3 protein: CASSPLTGGSGNTIYF

D gene: TRBD2
V gene: TRBV7-2
clone size: -
J gene: TRBJ2-1
CDR3 DNA: TGTGCCAGCAGTCCCAAGCGGGAACCCTACAATGAGCAGTTCTTC
CDR3 protein: CASSPKREPYNEQFF

D gene: TRBD2
V gene: TRBV19
clone size: -
J gene: TRBJ2-4
CDR3 DNA: TGTGCCAGTATCCCGGGAGGGAAAGGAGACATTCAGTACTTC
CDR3 protein: CASIPGGKGDIQYF

D gene: -
V gene: TRBV28
clone size: few
J gene: TRBJ1-2
CDR3 DNA: TGTGCCAGCAGTCCGCCCCAGGGTTCGTATGGCTACACCTTC
CDR3 protein: CASSPPQGSYGYTF

D gene: -
V gene: TRBV5-8
clone size: -
J gene: TRBJ2-2
CDR3 DNA: TGTGCCAGCAGCTTGCAGACAAAAATGACCCGGGAGCTGTTTTTT
CDR3 protein: CASSLQTKMTRELFF

D gene: TRBD1
V gene: TRBV6-1
clone size: -
J gene: TRBJ1-2
CDR3 DNA: TGTGCCAGCAGTGACCGGGACAGGGGCGGCTACACCTTC
CDR3 protein: CASSDRDRGGYTF

D gene: -
V gene: TRBV10-2
clone size: -
J gene: TRBJ2-5
CDR3 DNA: TGCGCCAGCAGCCCGAGGATTGGCCCCGGCCAAGAGACCCAGTACTTC
CDR3 protein: CASSPRIGPGQETQYF

D gene: -
V gene: TRBV5-6
clone size: -
J gene: TRBJ1-1
CDR3 DNA: TGTGCCAGCATCCCTGCCAAGGTGAAGGTCACTGAAGCTTTCTTT
CDR3 protein: CASIPAKVKVTEAFF

D gene: TRBD1
V gene: TRBV4-3
clone size: -
J gene: TRBJ1-6
CDR3 DNA: TGCGCCAGCTCCACCAGGGGGGGAGATAATTCACCCCTCCACTTT
CDR3 protein: CASSTRGGDNSPLHF

D gene: -
V gene: TRBV11-2
clone size: -
J gene: TRBJ2-4
CDR3 DNA: TGTGCCAGCAGCTTAGCCGGGGCGGGCATTCAGTACTTC
CDR3 protein: CASSLAGAGIQYF

D gene: TRBD1
V gene: TRBV7-9
clone size: -
J gene: TRBJ1-1
CDR3 DNA: TGTGCCAGCAGCCCCTGGGGCACAGGGGTTACCACTGAAGCTTTCTTT
CDR3 protein: CASSPWGTGVTTEAFF

D gene: -
V gene: TRBV13
clone size: once
J gene: TRBJ2-7
CDR3 DNA: TGTGCCAGCAGCCCGGACAGATACGAGCAGTACTTC
CDR3 protein: CASSPDRYEQYF

D gene: -
V gene: TRBV5-1
clone size: -
J gene: TRBJ1-2
CDR3 DNA: TGCGCCAGCAGCTCTGGGGGAAGCTATGGTGGCTACACCTTC
CDR3 protein: CASSSGGSYGGYTF

D gene: -
V gene: TRBV5-4
clone size: -
J gene: TRBJ2-3
CDR3 DNA: TGTGCCAGCAGAGGGGCCTTCGGCAGCACAGATACGCAGTATTTT
CDR3 protein: CASRGAFGSTDTQYF

D gene: TRBD2
V gene: TRBV9
clone size: -
J gene: TRBJ2-5
CDR3 DNA: TGTGCCAGCAGCGTAGCGGGGGGGCTAGGGACCCAGTACTTC
CDR3 protein: CASSVAGGLGTQYF

D gene: TRBD1
V gene: TRBV18
clone size: few
J gene: TRBJ2-1
CDR3 DNA: TGTGCCAGCTCACAGGACAGGATCCCCTACAATGAGCAGTTCTTC
CDR3 protein: CASSQDRIPYNEQFF

D gene: -
V gene: TRBV7-9
clone size: -
J gene: TRBJ1-2
CDR3 DNA: TGTGCCAGCAGCTTAGATGGCCCCGACTATGGCTACACCTTC
CDR3 protein: CASSLDGPDYGYTF

D gene: -
V gene: TRBV18
clone size: -
J gene: TRBJ1-3
CDR3 DNA: TGTGCCAGCTCACCGTCGGGAGTGATCTCTGGAAACACCATATATTTT
CDR3 protein: CASSPSGVISGNTIYF

D gene: -
V gene: TRBV6-1
clone size: -
J gene: TRBJ2-1
CDR3 DNA: TGTGCCAGCAGTGAAGCCGGCACCTACAATGAGCAGTTCTTC
CDR3 protein: CASSEAGTYNEQFF

D gene: TRBD1
V gene: TRBV29-1
clone size: many
J gene: TRBJ2-5
CDR3 DNA: TGCAGCGTTGAACTGGGGACAGGGGGCCCCGAGACCCAGTACTTC
CDR3 protein: CSVELGTGGPETQYF

D gene: -
V gene: TRBV5-1
clone size: -
J gene: TRBJ1-2
CDR3 DNA: TGCGCCAGCAGCTCCGGAGCTAACTATGGCTACACCTTC
CDR3 protein: CASSSGANYGYTF

D gene: -
V gene: TRBV30
clone size: few
J gene: TRBJ2-7
CDR3 DNA: TGTGCCTGGAGCGCCGGGACGGGGAGCTACGAGCAGTACTTC
CDR3 protein: CAWSAGTGSYEQYF

D gene: -
V gene: TRBV18
clone size: few
J gene: TRBJ2-3
CDR3 DNA: TGTGCCAGCTCACCAGGGGGCACAGATACGCAGTATTTT
CDR3 protein: CASSPGGTDTQYF

D gene: -
V gene: TRBV5-4
clone size: -
J gene: TRBJ1-1
CDR3 DNA: TGTGCCAGCAGTTTACAGGGAATGAACACTGAAGCTTTCTTT
CDR3 protein: CASSLQGMNTEAFF

D gene: TRBD1
V gene: TRBV19
clone size: -
J gene: TRBJ1-2
CDR3 DNA: TGTGCCAGTAGTCATCGGGACAGGCCTAACTATGGCTACACCTTC
CDR3 protein: CASSHRDRPNYGYTF

D gene: -
V gene: TRBV27
clone size: many
J gene: TRBJ1-4
CDR3 DNA: TGTGCCAGCAGTTTAAGGAGGGGATGGAATGAAAAACTGTTTTTT
CDR3 protein: CASSLRRGWNEKLFF

D gene: TRBD1
V gene: TRBV30
clone size: -
J gene: TRBJ2-2
CDR3 DNA: TGTGCCTGGAGTGGGGGGACAGGGATAACCGGGGAGCTGTTTTTT
CDR3 protein: CAWSGGTGITGELFF

D gene: -
V gene: TRBV6-6
clone size: -
J gene: TRBJ1-3
CDR3 DNA: TGTGCCAGCAGTTATACCACTCAGGGAGGTGGAAACACCATATATTTT
CDR3 protein: CASSYTTQGGGNTIYF

D gene: -
V gene: TRBV29-1
clone size: -
J gene: TRBJ1-2
CDR3 DNA: TGCAGCGTTGATTCGTCTTTAAGACGGGGGATTAACTATGGCTACACCTTC
CDR3 protein: CSVDSSLRRGINYGYTF

D gene: TRBD2
V gene: TRBV6-6
clone size: -
J gene: TRBJ2-7
CDR3 DNA: TGTGCCGGCCGGACTAGCGGGTACGAGCAGTACTTC
CDR3 protein: CAGRTSGYEQYF

D gene: TRBD1
V gene: TRBV6-1
clone size: -
J gene: TRBJ2-1
CDR3 DNA: TGTGCCAGCTCGACAGGGCCTGGAAATGAGCAGTTCTTC
CDR3 protein: CASSTGPGNEQFF

D gene: -
V gene: TRBV19
clone size: few
J gene: TRBJ1-1
CDR3 DNA: TGTGCCAGTAGTATTTCCCCGCGGAGGAACACTGAAGCTTTCTTT
CDR3 protein: CASSISPRRNTEAFF

D gene: TRBD1
V gene: TRBV5-1
clone size: -
J gene: TRBJ1-1
CDR3 DNA: TGCGCCAGCCGCGACAGGGGATGGGGTGAAGCTTTCTTT
CDR3 protein: CASRDRGWGEAFF

D gene: -
V gene: TRBV19
clone size: -
J gene: TRBJ2-1
CDR3 DNA: TGTGCCAGTAGTATTGGCTCGATCGGGGAGGAGCAGTTCTTC
CDR3 protein: CASSIGSIGEEQFF

D gene: -
V gene: TRBV5-8
clone size: -
J gene: TRBJ2-7
CDR3 DNA: TGTGCCAGCAGCCCGTCCGGGACCGCTGCACACGAGCAGTACTTC
CDR3 protein: CASSPSGTAAHEQYF

D gene: -
V gene: TRBV18
clone size: -
J gene: TRBJ2-7
CDR3 DNA: TGTGCCAGCTCACCTTCCGGGGATCCCTACGAGCAGTACTTC
CDR3 protein: CASSPSGDPYEQYF

D gene: -
V gene: TRBV2
clone size: once
J gene: TRBJ1-6
CDR3 DNA: TGTGCCAGCAGGGCACAGGGTCTTGGGAATTCACCCCTCCACTTT
CDR3 protein: CASRAQGLGNSPLHF

D gene: -
V gene: TRBV6-6
clone size: once
J gene: TRBJ1-2
CDR3 DNA: TGTGCCAGCAGCCGGGATGAAAAGGGAAGGGACGGCTACACCTTC
CDR3 protein: CASSRDEKGRDGYTF

D gene: -
V gene: TRBV6-1
clone size: once
J gene: TRBJ1-5
CDR3 DNA: TGTGCCAGCAACCACGGGGGGCTTTATCAGCCCCAGCATTTT
CDR3 protein: CASNHGGLYQPQHF